This TCR beta chain was observed in a study of CD8+CD57+ T cells in acquired aplastic anemia. All patients picked for sequencing had shown, by flow cytometry, an expansion of CD8+CD57+ cells. This clonotype was picked up many times. This CDR3 comprises 15 residues. In germline, CDR1 is MGHRA, CDR2 YSYEKL. Trimming took off 9 bases at V and 7 bases at J, with 19 bases between the two ends. CDR3 and TCR beta VDJ profiling relied on a genomic DNA template. MiXCR, run by TCRdb on the reads, gives a single entry per CDR3 protein. The table lists around 500,000 distinct CDR3 sequences, around 30% of them singletons.

This chain joins TRBV4-1 and TRBJ1-6; D is possibly TRBD1 (6 bases). Material for sequencing was sorted CD4+, CD8+, or CD8+CD57+ T cells (not recorded which) from PBMCs. The receptor comes from a human donor with aplastic anemia. In DNA, the CDR3 is TGCGCCAGTTCATCGGCAGGGGCCCTGAATTCACCCCTCCACTTT. Translation: CASSSAGALNSPLHF.